This TCR beta chain was found in a study of regulatory and conventional T cells in breast cancer (dated by TCRdb to the mid-2010s). Libraries were prepared through PCR. The listed sequencing device is Illumina MiSeq. TCRdb reprocessing: public reads trimmed at Q25 with fastp, clones called with MiXCR, in-frame beta chains kept. Entries are consolidated by CDR3 protein sequence, retaining the most common genes and DNA. This sample gives roughly 16,000 distinct CDR3 sequences in total; approximately 32% of them show up just once. Less than 2% of the sample is held by the ten biggest clonotypes. The table lists this clonotype with a few counts. No antigen is known for it. No clone much larger than this one lies a single base away; base qualities are absent. The sequenced material came from conventional T cells from blood. The receptor was isolated from a female donor in good health.

The DNA reads as follows: TGTGCCAGCAGCCCCAACAGGGGTCCCTACGAGCAGTACTTC. Its translation is CASSPNRGPYEQYF. The chain uses TRBV11-2 and TRBJ2-7, and 7 junctional nucleotides match TRBD1. The V end gives up 5 bases and the J end 2 bases, leaving 6 bases in the junction not matched to a gene. Measured from the cysteine to the phenylalanine, the CDR3 is 14 residues long. The DNA shown is the 42-base CDR3, in frame from base 1. As encoded in the germline V gene, CDR1 is SGHAT while CDR2 is FQNNGV.